This is a list of T cell receptor beta chains from one sample in a study of CD8 T cells in ankylosing spondylitis. From the 5' RACE reads, TCRdb called clonotypes with MiXCR, one entry per CDR3 protein. The profile shows 350,000 to 550,000 distinct CDR3 sequences, roughly 26% of them singletons. Material: blood, either unsorted or a sorted T cell fraction (not recorded which). These receptors originate from a male donor with ankylosing spondylitis. Both conserved end residues are part of each CDR3. A D gene is named only where the DNA matches it firmly. Size is omitted from some rows. Given values are once, few, many or a class for expanded clones.

clone_size d_call j_call v_call cdr3_nt cdr3_aa
. TRBD1 TRBJ2-5 TRBV28 TGTGCCAGCAGTCCCTTTCCTGGACAGGGGGCGGGGGAGACCCAGTACTTC CASSPFPGQGAGETQYF
. . TRBJ1-6 TRBV12-3/TRBV12-4 TGTGCCAGCAGTTCTGGACAGCCTAATTCACCCCTCCACTTT CASSSGQPNSPLHF
. TRBD2 TRBJ2-4 TRBV29-1 TGCAGCCCCTGGGAGGCGGGAGTGTGGTCCAAAAACATTCAGTACTTC CSPWEAGVWSKNIQYF
few TRBD2 TRBJ2-3 TRBV7-9 TGTGCCAGCAGCTCCCGACTAGCGGGAGGGCCCCCAGATACGCAGTATTTT CASSSRLAGGPPDTQYF
few . TRBJ1-5 TRBV20-1 TGCAGTGCGATTACCGGACAGCCGGCTCTTAATCAGCCCCAGCATTTT CSAITGQPALNQPQHF
. . TRBJ2-7 TRBV3-1 TGTGCCAGCAGCCTACGGGTGAGAAGTGACGAGCAGTACTTC CASSLRVRSDEQYF
many . TRBJ1-5 TRBV12-3/TRBV12-4 TGTGCCAGCAGCCGAGACGCGGGGGCCAGCCAGCCCCAGCATTTT CASSRDAGASQPQHF
. . TRBJ2-2 TRBV14 TGTGCCAGCAGTCGACAGGTATCCACCGGGGAGCTGTTTTTT CASSRQVSTGELFF
few TRBD2 TRBJ2-1 TRBV11-2 TGTGCCAGCAGCTTCTTTCCAGCGGGGGTCGGCGATGAGCAGTTCTTC CASSFFPAGVGDEQFF
. TRBD1 TRBJ2-2 TRBV20-1 TGCAGTGCTAGAGAACACGCCGGGACAGGGGTTACCGGGGAGCTGTTTTTT CSAREHAGTGVTGELFF
few . TRBJ1-2 TRBV5-1 TGCGCCAGCAGAAAAACAGGGACGGACTATGGCTACACCTTC CASRKTGTDYGYTF
. . TRBJ2-3 TRBV12-3/TRBV12-4 TGTGCCAGCAGTTTGGGTGGGAGTTGGGATACGCAGTATTTT CASSLGGSWDTQYF
. TRBD1 TRBJ2-7 TRBV20-1 TGCAGTGCTGCACCTCCGGGACAGAGAGGAGACGAGCAGTACTTC CSAAPPGQRGDEQYF
. . TRBJ2-5 TRBV10-3 TGTGCCATCAGTGAGTACGATTTGGCAGAAGCCCAAGAGACCCAGTACTTC CAISEYDLAEAQETQYF
. TRBD2 TRBJ2-3 TRBV11-2 TGTGCCAGCAGCTTACGACCTAGCGGAGCGAGCACAGATACGCAGTATTTT CASSLRPSGASTDTQYF
few . TRBJ2-1 TRBV7-2 TGTGCCAGCAGCCGCGGGACCACCGACAATGAGCAGTTCTTC CASSRGTTDNEQFF
. TRBD2 TRBJ2-1 TRBV2 TGTGCCAGCAGTGAAATAGCGGGAGAGCAGTTCTTC CASSEIAGEQFF
. TRBD1 TRBJ2-1 TRBV2 TGTGCCAGCAGAAAGACAGGGGGTGCCTACAATGAGCAGTTCTTC CASRKTGGAYNEQFF
. . TRBJ2-3 TRBV5-1 TGCGCCAGCAGCTTGGAGGCTACTAGCACAGATACGCAGTATTTT CASSLEATSTDTQYF
. . TRBJ2-3 TRBV4-2 TGTGCCAGCAGCCAAGACCTAGATACGCAGTATTTT CASSQDLDTQYF
few TRBD2 TRBJ2-2 TRBV20-1 TGCAGTGCTAGAGAACGGGACTACCCCACCGGGGAGCTGTTTTTT CSARERDYPTGELFF
many TRBD2 TRBJ2-1 TRBV29-1 TGCAGCGTTGCTCGGACTAGCGCTGGTGAGCAGTTCTTC CSVARTSAGEQFF
. . TRBJ2-2 TRBV5-1 TGCGCCAGCAGCCCGGGACACACCTCCGGGGAGCTGTTTTTT CASSPGHTSGELFF
. . TRBJ1-4 TRBV5-1 TGCGCCAGCAGCTTGTCCCTACGCTCGGAACTGTTTTTT CASSLSLRSELFF
few . TRBJ2-3 TRBV6-1 TGTGCCAGCAGTGGGGACGAATTCACAGATACGCAGTATTTT CASSGDEFTDTQYF
many . TRBJ1-1 TRBV12-3/TRBV12-4 TGTGCCAGCAGTTTAAGGAGGGAAACTGAAGCTTTCTTT CASSLRRETEAFF
. TRBD2 TRBJ2-1 TRBV3-1 TGTGCCAGCAGCCCCTCTAGCGGGATCTACAATGAGCAGTTCTTC CASSPSSGIYNEQFF
. . TRBJ1-1 TRBV2 TGTGCCAGCAGTGAAGACAGGGTCAGGCTAGCTTTCTTT CASSEDRVRLAFF
. TRBD1 TRBJ1-6 TRBV6-1 TGTGCCAGCAGTCGGACAGGCGATAATTCACCCCTCCACTTT CASSRTGDNSPLHF
many . TRBJ1-1 TRBV5-1 TGCGCCAGCAGCTTGGAACGGGGAACTGAAGCTTTCTTT CASSLERGTEAFF
. . TRBJ1-1 TRBV6-2/TRBV6-3 TGTGCCAGCACTCCCTATGGGGGTGGGATAATGAACACTGAAGCTTTCTTT CASTPYGGGIMNTEAFF
. . TRBJ1-5 TRBV24-1 TGTGCCACCAGTGATCAGACGGTTAGCAATCAGCCCCAGCATTTT CATSDQTVSNQPQHF
. TRBD1 TRBJ2-1 TRBV7-8 TGTGCCAGCAGCTTAGCGGGACAGGGTATCAATGAGCAGTTCTTC CASSLAGQGINEQFF
. . TRBJ1-2 TRBV5-1 TGCGCCAGCAGCTTGGAACCAGGGTTGCCTTATGGCTACACCTTC CASSLEPGLPYGYTF
. . TRBJ1-1 TRBV4-1 TGCGCCAGCAGCCATGGAAACAGGCCTACTGAAGCTTTCTTT CASSHGNRPTEAFF
. TRBD1 TRBJ1-5 TRBV5-1 TGCGCCAGCAGCCCCGGACAGGGGGGGGGTCAGCCCCAGCATTTT CASSPGQGGGQPQHF
. . TRBJ2-7 TRBV20-1 TGCAGTGCTAGAGATTCTAATCGGCCTCAGAGCTCCTACGAGCAGTACTTC CSARDSNRPQSSYEQYF
. TRBD1 TRBJ2-1 TRBV5-1 TGCGCCAGCAGCTTGGCCGGGACAGGGGAGGGCAATGAGCAGTTCTTC CASSLAGTGEGNEQFF
. . TRBJ2-5 TRBV24-1 TGTGCCACCAGTGATTCAAGGCCCAGGGGCCGACCCCCGGAGACCCAGTACTTC CATSDSRPRGRPPETQYF
. . TRBJ2-1 TRBV7-9 TGTGCCAGCCAAGAACGAAGCTCCTACAATGAGCAGTTCTTC CASQERSSYNEQFF
. . TRBJ1-1 TRBV5-1 TGCGCCAGCAGCTTGGGCTCGACCCCGACTGAAGCTTTCTTT CASSLGSTPTEAFF
few TRBD1 TRBJ1-5 TRBV19 TGTGCCAGTAGCAGCGGACAGGGATACAATCAGCCCCAGCATTTT CASSSGQGYNQPQHF
. . TRBJ2-3 TRBV20-1 TGCAGTGCTGCTGACATCATTGGCACAGATACGCAGTATTTT CSAADIIGTDTQYF
. TRBD1 TRBJ1-1 TRBV29-1 TGCAGCGTTGAAAAAGGGGGCGGAACTGAAGCTTTCTTT CSVEKGGGTEAFF
few . TRBJ1-1 TRBV5-1 TGCGCCAGCAGCTTGCCCCTCGGAAACAGTGAAGCTTTCTTT CASSLPLGNSEAFF
few . TRBJ1-5 TRBV24-1 TGTGCCACCAGTTTAGCAGGGGACTATCAGCCCCAGCATTTT CATSLAGDYQPQHF
many TRBD2 TRBJ2-7 TRBV20-1 TGCAGTGCTAGAGATCCCTCCGAAGCTAGCGGGAGTGGTGAGCAGTACTTC CSARDPSEASGSGEQYF
once . TRBJ2-1 TRBV11-3 TGTGCCAGCAGCTTAGCGGCTAGAGGCCTTGAGCAGTTCTTC CASSLAARGLEQFF
few TRBD2 TRBJ2-2 TRBV12-3/TRBV12-4 TGTGCCAGCAGTTTACGGTCTCCTTCTAGCGGGAGAGACACCGGGGAGCTGTTTTTT CASSLRSPSSGRDTGELFF
few . TRBJ1-1 TRBV6-1 TGTGCCAGCAGTGAATCGGGGGCGGTTGAAGCTTTCTTT CASSESGAVEAFF